The next 25 T cell receptor beta chains were all read from a single sample in a study of CD8 T cells in Susac syndrome. A quantity of about 0.45 to 1 ug RNA underwent reverse transcription using random hexamers. From the immunoSEQ multiplex PCR reads, TCRdb called clonotypes with MiXCR, one entry per CDR3 protein. The table has just over 150,000 distinct CDR3 sequences, approximately 96% seen once. The sample taken for sequencing was CD4+ T cells from PBMCs. All receptors derive from a human donor with Susac syndrome.

The chain combines TRBV20-1 with TRBJ1-2; D not resolved. Germline V lookup: CDR1 DFQATT, CDR2 SNEGSKA (reference sequence). CDR3 size: 14 residues. With 5 bases removed from V and 0 bases from J, the gap between germline ends came to 13 bases. The CDR3 bases are TGCAGTGCTGTCGGCCGGGGAACTAACTATGGCTACACCTTC. It yields the protein CSAVGRGTNYGYTF.

The V call is TRBV20-1, the J call TRBJ2-7; possibly TRBD1 or TRBD2 for D (5 bases each). The CDR3 has 14 residues. Between the trimmed V and J ends, which lost 2 bases and 7 bases, there was a span of 18 bases. Germline CDR1 DFQATT, CDR2 SNEGSKA (reference sequence). The CDR3 sequence: CSARTPGTDGEQYF. CDR3 coding DNA: TGCAGTGCTAGAACTCCTGGGACGGATGGGGAGCAGTACTTC.

V gene TRBV18 combines with J gene TRBJ2-2; D is uncertain. The CDR3 has 12 amino acids. The germline CDR1 and CDR2 sequences are KGHSH and LQKENI. With 5 bases removed from V and 3 bases from J, the gap between germline ends came to 4 bases. The CDR3 is CASSTYTGELFF. In DNA form, the CDR3 reads TGTGCCAGCTCAACCTACACCGGGGAGCTGTTTTTT.

V is TRBV29-1 and J is TRBJ1-5, with D possibly matching TRBD1 (6 bases). Germline CDR1 SQVTM, CDR2 ANQGSEA. The CDR3 consists of 13 residues. V was trimmed by 4 bases and J by 3 bases, leaving 10 bases between them. The CDR3 nucleotides are TGCAGCGTTGGGGGGCCTGACAATCAGCCCCAGCATTTT. It specifies CSVGGPDNQPQHF.

This clonotype was recorded once. V gene TRBV13 combines with J gene TRBJ1-6; D ambiguous. V lost 3 bases to trimming and J lost 7 bases, with 4 bases between them. Germline CDR1 and CDR2: PRHDT and FYEKMQ (reference sequence). CDR3 size: 12 residues. The CDR3 DNA is TGTGCCAGCAGCTTTGAGAATTCACCCCTCCACTTT. Translation: CASSFENSPLHF.

The V gene is TRBV12-3 or TRBV12-4, the J gene TRBJ1-1; D not certain. This CDR3 has 14 residues. V lost 5 bases and J lost 1, with 11 bases in between. The CDR3 is CASSPLASNTEAFF. CDR3 in DNA: TGTGCCAGCAGTCCTTTGGCCTCGAACACTGAAGCTTTCTTT.

The chain employs TRBV7-2 and TRBJ2-3; D is uncertain. The V gene's germline CDR1 is SGHTA and CDR2 FQGNSA. The CDR3 sequence is 13 residues long. The V gene lost 8 bases and the J gene lost 6 bases, with 15 bases spanning the gap. In DNA, the CDR3 is TGTGCCAGCTGTCTAGGGCCCGGGGATACGCAGTATTTT. Protein: CASCLGPGDTQYF.

V gene TRBV12-5 combines with J gene TRBJ1-1; D not certain. The V end was cut by 1 base, the J end by 5 bases, with 8 bases between. CDR1 is LGHNT and CDR2 is FRNRAP in the germline V gene. The CDR3 extends over 13 amino acids. The CDR3: CASGLGTRTEAFF. CDR3 nucleotides: TGTGCTAGTGGTTTGGGAACGAGGACTGAAGCTTTCTTT.

The chain employs TRBV20-1 and TRBJ2-5, with D possibly TRBD2 on 5 matching bases. Trimming removed 8 bases from V and 4 bases from J, with 14 bases in between. CDR3 length: 12 amino acids. In germline, CDR1 is DFQATT, CDR2 SNEGSKA (reference sequence). The CDR3 sequence: CSSRRAGETQYF. The CDR3 coding sequence is TGCAGTTCCCGTCGGGCGGGAGAGACCCAGTACTTC.

This clonotype was observed once. The chain couples TRBV20-1 to TRBJ2-7, with a possible D match to TRBD1 (6 bases). Per germline, CDR1 DFQATT and CDR2 SNEGSKA (reference sequence). Trimming removed 6 bases at V and 4 bases at J, with 16 bases between. The CDR3 runs to 13 residues. The CDR3 region is CSARQVVGYEQYF. DNA for the CDR3: TGCAGTGCCCGACAGGTCGTGGGGTACGAGCAGTACTTC.

The J gene is TRBJ2-7, the V gene TRBV20-1; 10 bases are a match to TRBD1. The CDR3 has 19 residues. The ends lost 5 bases at V and 2 bases at J; junction bases unmatched: 21. CDR1 DFQATT and CDR2 SNEGSKA come from the germline V gene (reference sequence). This chain's CDR3 is CSAPNPPGYPGTGAYEQYF. Here the CDR3 DNA reads TGCAGTGCTCCCAACCCCCCAGGGTACCCCGGGACAGGGGCCTACGAGCAGTACTTC.

This clonotype was recorded once. The chain couples TRBV25-1 to TRBJ1-2; unclear D gene. V lost 7 bases and J lost 6, with 12 bases in between. Germline CDR1 MGHDK, CDR2 SYGVNS. CDR3 length: 12 residues. The CDR3 here is CASTKEGNGYTF. In DNA, the CDR3 is TGTGCCAGCACCAAAGAGGGTAATGGCTACACCTTC.

The rearrangement links TRBV27 to TRBJ1-2; D unclear. There are 12 residues in the CDR3. The V and J ends lost 6 bases and 4 bases respectively, with 9 bases between them. Per germline, CDR1 MNHEY and CDR2 SMNVEV (reference sequence). The CDR3 spells CASRGILYGYTF. CDR3 in DNA: TGTGCCAGCAGGGGGATTCTCTATGGCTACACCTTC.

The chain uses TRBV3-1 and TRBJ1-1; D remains unclear. Trimming shortened V by 5 bases and J by 3 bases, and 10 bases separated the two germline ends. The CDR3 loop spans 13 amino acids. Germline CDR1 is LGHDT and CDR2 is YNNKEL (reference sequence). The CDR3 spells CASSGGWDTEAFF. As DNA, the CDR3 is TGTGCCAGCAGCGGAGGATGGGACACTGAAGCTTTCTTT.

This clonotype was detected only once. The chain joins TRBV29-1 to TRBJ2-5, with D perhaps TRBD2 (6 bases). CDR3 size: 12 residues. The ends were cut back, 0 bases at V and 5 bases at J, with 7 bases in the middle. In germline, CDR1 is SQVTM, CDR2 ANQGSEA. CDR3 sequence reads: CSVEDGGETQYF. CDR3 DNA: TGCAGCGTTGAAGATGGGGGGGAGACCCAGTACTTC.

This clonotype was recorded once. This sequence joins TRBV28 and TRBJ2-4; D might be TRBD2 (7 bases). Germline assignment: CDR1 MDHEN and CDR2 SYDVKM. Trimming left V 11 bases short and J 9 bases short, with 14 bases between. CDR3 length: 11 residues. CDR3 residues: CAEGEGGIQYF. In DNA form, the CDR3 reads TGTGCCGAGGGGGAGGGAGGCATTCAGTACTTC.

V and J are TRBV12-3 or TRBV12-4 and TRBJ2-6; TRBD1 matches at 7 bases. Trimming cost V 6 bases and J 0 bases; bases outside gene matches: 8. The CDR3 length is 17 residues. The CDR3, as DNA: TGTGCCAGCAGCTGGGGGACAGTTCCCTCTGGGGCCAACGTCCTGACTTTC. Residues: CASSWGTVPSGANVLTF.

This clonotype has just one count. This rearrangement joins TRBV20-1 to TRBJ1-2, with 10 bases fitting TRBD1. Germline CDR1 DFQATT, CDR2 SNEGSKA (reference sequence). Germline trimming cut 6 bases from V and 7 bases from J; bases unmatched to any gene: 8. The CDR3 is made up of 13 amino acids. DNA for the CDR3: TGCAGTGCCAAGACAGGGGGCGCGGTTGGCTACACCTTC. It codes for CSAKTGGAVGYTF.

This clonotype has just one count. This chain links TRBV28 with TRBJ1-5; D is unresolved. V lost 6 bases, J lost 1 base, and 10 bases lay in between. Germline-derived CDR1 and CDR2 are MDHEN and SYDVKM. There are 14 residues in the CDR3. The CDR3 reads CASRRGLSNQPQHF. The CDR3 bases are TGTGCCAGCAGGAGAGGTTTAAGCAATCAGCCCCAGCATTTT.

This chain's CDR3 is CASSGRDRGSPLHF. CDR3 nucleotide sequence: TGTGCCAGCAGCGGAAGGGACAGGGGTTCACCCCTCCACTTT. The genes are TRBV9 and TRBJ1-6, with TRBD1 identical over 10 bases. CDR1 SGDLS and CDR2 YYNGEE come from the germline V gene. Losses at the gene ends were 3 bases for V and 9 bases for J; bases not matched to a gene: 3. The CDR3 has 14 amino acids.

The chain recombines TRBV9 with TRBJ2-1; 8 bases map to TRBD2. This CDR3 contains 15 residues. The V gene end was trimmed by 3 bases and the J gene end by 3 bases; junction bases not matched to a gene: 5. CDR1 and CDR2 (germline): SGDLS, YYNGEE. The CDR3 region has the DNA TGTGCCAGCAGCGCTGGCGGGGGGCTCTACAATGAGCAGTTCTTC. It specifies CASSAGGGLYNEQFF.

This chain joins TRBV12-3 or TRBV12-4 and TRBJ1-2; D possibly corresponds to TRBD1 (6 bases). This CDR3 has 14 amino acids. Trimming took off 6 bases at V and 4 bases at J, with 15 bases between the two ends. DNA of the CDR3: TGTGCCAGCAGCCTGATACAGGGAGGCTATGGCTACACCTTC. Residues: CASSLIQGGYGYTF.

This chain uses TRBV4-1 with TRBJ1-3; unclear D gene. The CDR3 is 17 amino acids. From germline, CDR1 is MGHRA and CDR2 YSYEKL. V was shortened by 0 bases and J by 0 bases, with 12 bases between the two germline ends. The CDR3 loop reads CASSQERRPISGNTIYF. The DNA for the CDR3 is TGCGCCAGCAGCCAAGAACGGCGCCCGATCTCTGGAAACACCATATATTTT.

The CDR3 here is CASSPTGPRGTEAFF. The CDR3 DNA reads as TGTGCCAGCAGTCCGACGGGGCCGCGGGGCACTGAAGCTTTCTTT. This chain joins TRBV27 and TRBJ1-1; D is perhaps TRBD1 (5 bases). V was cut by 5 bases and J by 4 bases, with 17 bases left in between. This CDR3 spans 15 amino acids. The germline V gene has CDR1 MNHEY and CDR2 SMNVEV (reference sequence).

The CDR3 nucleotides are TGTGCTAGTGTCGCCCCCCAGAGTAAAGCTTTCTTT. Protein sequence: CASVAPQSKAFF. The V call is TRBV12-5, the J call TRBJ1-1; D remains ambiguous. The V end lost 7 bases, the J end lost 9 bases, and 15 bases lay between the germline ends. Germline V lookup: CDR1 LGHNT, CDR2 FRNRAP. The CDR3 spans 12 residues.